The clone carrying this T cell receptor beta chain was counted only a few times. With MiXCR, TCRdb reprocessed the PCR reads. The repertoire holds about 16,000 clones, with about 35% as singletons. Thyroid surgery took place with no prior treatment in any patient. This CDR3 is built from 14 residues. Germline values: CDR1 SNHLY, CDR2 FYNNEI. The V gene lost 6 bases and the J gene lost 7 bases, with 16 bases spanning the gap. The entry originates in a study of metastatic and nonmetastatic thyroid tumors. Overall study context: Samples came from malignant and benign thyroid patients, and repertoires were compared across blood and tumor or nodule tissue.

Sequencing used tumor tissue. The clonotype was recovered from a female donor with papillary thyroid cancer or a benign thyroid nodule (not recorded which). Some clones in this sample may be carry-over from other donors' samples. V usage is TRBV2 and J usage is TRBJ1-5, with D uncertain. The chain's CDR3 is CASRSGEGYQPQHF. As DNA, the CDR3 is TGTGCCAGCAGATCTGGCGAGGGTTACCAGCCCCAGCATTTT.